The clone carrying this T cell receptor (beta chain) was observed a few times. Template switching (which added a universal primer site) was used, and cDNA carried unique molecular identifiers. TCRdb re-called the 5' RACE reads through MiXCR, storing one row per CDR3 protein. This sample has some 760,000 distinct CDR3 sequences, with roughly 18% found just once. This sample is part of a study of identical twins. V lost 0 bases, J lost 7 bases, and 9 bases stayed unmatched. CDR1 is LGHDT, CDR2 YNNKEL, per germline (reference sequence). CDR3 length equals 16 residues. This sample was also put to use in a study of T cells expressing NK-cell markers.

This sequence was found in a woman aged 18-29 years in good health. This chain uses TRBV3-1 with TRBJ2-1; TRBD2 agrees at 7 bases. The specimen was PBMCs. In DNA, the CDR3 is TGTGCCAGCAGCCAAGAGGGAGGGGCGGGGTGGAATGAGCAGTTCTTC. It specifies CASSQEGGAGWNEQFF.